The rows below give T cell receptor beta chains drawn from one sample of a study of T-cell memory formation after mild COVID-19. TCRdb called the 5' RACE reads again in MiXCR, with one record for every CDR3 protein. The top ten clones hold roughly 8% of a sample with around 470,000 distinct CDR3 sequences, approximately 20% of them seen once. The sample comprised PBMCs or a T cell subset sorted from them (not recorded which). The receptors derive from an adult woman who had mild COVID-19 (a few samples of this study predate the infection). Cell type and time point are not known. The CDR3 runs from the conserved cysteine through the conserved F or W. Fields, in order: clone size, V gene, D gene, J gene, CDR3 protein, CDR3 DNA. D genes are given only for firm matches. Clone sizes are given selectively: once, few, many, or a class where the clone is expanded.

>many|TRBV4-3|.|TRBJ2-5
CASSQEPHQTQYF
TGCGCCAGCAGCCAAGAACCCCACCAGACCCAGTACTTC
>.|TRBV30|.|TRBJ2-2
CAYRGPIANTGELFF
TGTGCCTACCGGGGTCCGATCGCGAACACCGGGGAGCTGTTTTTT
>few|TRBV12-3/TRBV12-4|.|TRBJ2-4
CASSLVGAQQNIQYF
TGTGCCAGCAGTTTAGTAGGGGCCCAACAAAACATTCAGTACTTC
>.|TRBV7-9|.|TRBJ2-3
CASSHWTDRTDTQYF
TGTGCCAGCAGCCATTGGACAGACCGCACAGATACGCAGTATTTT
>few|TRBV27|.|TRBJ1-2
CASSYGGGYTF
TGTGCCAGCAGTTACGGTGGCGGCTACACCTTC
>.|TRBV12-3/TRBV12-4|TRBD2|TRBJ2-1
CASSSSGLAGSEQFF
TGTGCCAGCTCCAGTTCCGGACTAGCGGGAAGTGAGCAGTTCTTC
>.|TRBV5-4|TRBD1|TRBJ1-1
CASSLMGQGANTEAFF
TGTGCCAGCAGCTTGATGGGACAGGGGGCGAACACTGAAGCTTTCTTT
>few|TRBV6-2/TRBV6-3|TRBD1|TRBJ2-3
CASSLQGVMYGDTQYF
TGTGCCAGCAGTCTACAGGGGGTCATGTACGGAGATACGCAGTATTTT
>.|TRBV7-8|.|TRBJ1-6
CASSSKPGLDSPLHF
TGTGCCAGCAGCTCAAAACCGGGACTTGATTCACCCCTCCACTTT
>many|TRBV5-1|.|TRBJ2-7
CASSFGSVYEQYF
TGCGCTAGCAGCTTTGGGTCAGTATACGAGCAGTACTTC
>many|TRBV6-6|TRBD2|TRBJ2-2
CASRRTSGNTGELFF
TGTGCCAGCAGGCGGACTAGCGGAAACACCGGGGAGCTGTTTTTT
>few|TRBV4-1|.|TRBJ1-1
CASSTLGGHGDTEAFF
TGCGCCAGCAGCACGCTGGGGGGCCATGGGGACACTGAAGCTTTCTTT
>.|TRBV5-1|.|TRBJ2-7
CASSLAPSDEQYF
TGCGCCAGCAGCTTGGCTCCCTCGGACGAGCAGTACTTC
>.|TRBV7-9|TRBD2|TRBJ2-2
CASTGLAVTGELFF
TGTGCCAGCACTGGACTAGCGGTCACCGGGGAGCTGTTTTTT
>many|TRBV6-6|.|TRBJ2-1
CASSYSRVYNEQFF
TGTGCCAGCAGTTACTCGAGAGTTTACAATGAGCAGTTCTTC
>.|TRBV5-1|.|TRBJ1-6
CASRESYNSPLHF
TGCGCCAGCAGAGAGTCCTATAATTCACCCCTCCACTTT
>few|TRBV11-2|.|TRBJ2-2
CASSGRGTDGELFF
TGTGCCAGCAGCGGGAGGGGGACGGACGGGGAGCTGTTTTTT
>few|TRBV20-1|TRBD2|TRBJ2-3
CSARESSGGADTQYF
TGCAGTGCTAGAGAGTCTAGCGGGGGGGCAGATACGCAGTATTTT
>.|TRBV5-6|TRBD2|TRBJ2-3
CASSYRLAGTDTQYF
TGTGCCAGCAGCTACCGACTAGCGGGCACAGATACGCAGTATTTT
>.|TRBV5-1|.|TRBJ2-3
CASSDDSARDTQYF
TGCGCCAGCAGCGATGACTCCGCACGTGATACGCAGTATTTT
>.|TRBV5-1|.|TRBJ2-3
CASSSGGRDTQYF
TGCGCCAGCAGCTCCGGGGGGCGGGATACGCAGTATTTT
>few|TRBV9|.|TRBJ2-7
CASSANGPRQYF
TGTGCCAGCAGCGCTAACGGGCCTCGTCAGTACTTC
>few|TRBV7-8|TRBD2|TRBJ2-1
CASSLVGSGRPGGEQFF
TGTGCCAGCAGCTTAGTTGGTAGCGGGAGGCCGGGCGGTGAGCAGTTCTTC
>.|TRBV7-9|TRBD1|TRBJ2-1
CASSSGTEYNEQFF
TGTGCCAGCAGCTCGGGGACAGAATACAATGAGCAGTTCTTC
>.|TRBV29-1|.|TRBJ2-2
CSVEETGIGELFF
TGCAGCGTTGAAGAAACAGGGATCGGGGAGCTGTTTTTT
>few|TRBV7-9|.|TRBJ2-4
CASSLAGSDIQYF
TGTGCCAGCAGCTTAGCCGGGTCGGACATTCAGTACTTC
>few|TRBV6-5|TRBD2|TRBJ2-1
CASSYSGHSGVGVQFF
TGTGCCAGCAGTTACTCCGGACATAGCGGGGTCGGGGTGCAGTTCTTC
>many|TRBV7-2|.|TRBJ2-1
CASRMTNYNEQFF
TGTGCCAGCAGGATGACCAACTACAATGAGCAGTTCTTC
>.|TRBV18|TRBD1|TRBJ2-4
CASSPTGGSIKNIQYF
TGTGCCAGCTCTCCGACAGGGGGCAGTATAAAAAACATTCAGTACTTC
>.|TRBV7-9|.|TRBJ1-6
CASSLESNSPLHF
TGTGCCAGCAGCTTAGAATCGAATTCACCCCTCCACTTT
>.|TRBV19|TRBD1|TRBJ1-5
CASSISQGRQPQHF
TGTGCCAGTAGTATTTCACAGGGGAGGCAGCCCCAGCATTTT
>few|TRBV30|.|TRBJ2-7
CAWSAPGQKYEQYF
TGTGCCTGGAGTGCACCGGGACAAAAATACGAGCAGTACTTC
>.|TRBV29-1|.|TRBJ1-1
CSVEPNTLQRLF
TGCAGCGTTGAGCCTAACACCCTACAGCGCCTCTTT
>.|TRBV10-3|.|TRBJ2-5
CAISSRLFETQYF
TGTGCCATCAGTTCCCGTCTCTTCGAGACCCAGTACTTC
>.|TRBV7-9|.|TRBJ1-1
CASSTEVTEAFF
TGTGCCAGCAGCACCGAGGTCACTGAAGCTTTCTTT
>.|TRBV11-3|.|TRBJ1-2
CASSFLSYGYTF
TGTGCCAGCAGCTTCCTAAGCTATGGCTACACCTTC